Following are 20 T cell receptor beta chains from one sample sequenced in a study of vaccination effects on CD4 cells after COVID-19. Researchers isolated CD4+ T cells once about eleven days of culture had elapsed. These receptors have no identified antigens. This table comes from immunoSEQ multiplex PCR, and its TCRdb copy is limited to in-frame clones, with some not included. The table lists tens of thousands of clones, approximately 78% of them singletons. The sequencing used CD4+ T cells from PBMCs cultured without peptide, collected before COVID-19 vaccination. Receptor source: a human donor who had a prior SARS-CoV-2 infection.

The CDR3 loop is CASSLVSGQEYGYTF. As DNA, the CDR3 is TGTGCCAGCAGCTTGGTATCCGGACAGGAGTATGGCTACACCTTC. This chain joins TRBV5-4 and TRBJ1-2; the match to TRBD1 covers 7 bases. Germline V gene lookup returns CDR1 SGHNT and CDR2 YYREEE (reference sequence). The CDR3 is made up of 15 amino acids. Trimming took 0 bases from V and 5 from J; bases not matched to a gene: 7.

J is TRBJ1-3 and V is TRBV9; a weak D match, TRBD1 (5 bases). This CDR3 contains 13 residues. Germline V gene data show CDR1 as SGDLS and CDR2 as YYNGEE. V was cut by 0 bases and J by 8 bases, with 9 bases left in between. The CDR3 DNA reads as TGTGCCAGCAGCGTAGGTGTAGGGGACACCATATATTTT. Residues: CASSVGVGDTIYF. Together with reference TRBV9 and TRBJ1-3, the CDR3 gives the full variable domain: DSGVTQTPKHLITATGQRVTLRCSPRSGDLSVYWYQQSLDQGLQFLIQYYNGEERAKGNILERFSAQQFPDLHSELNLSSLELGDSALYFCASSVGVGDTIYFGEGSWLTVV.

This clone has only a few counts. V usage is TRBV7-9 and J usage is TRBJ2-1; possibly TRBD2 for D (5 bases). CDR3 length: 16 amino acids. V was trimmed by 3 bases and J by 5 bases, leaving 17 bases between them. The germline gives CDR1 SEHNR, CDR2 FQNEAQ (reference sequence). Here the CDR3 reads CASSFGDGLLNNEQFF. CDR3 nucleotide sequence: TGTGCCAGCAGCTTTGGAGACGGACTTCTGAACAATGAGCAGTTCTTC. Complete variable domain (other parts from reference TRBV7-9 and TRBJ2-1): DTGVSQNPRHKITKRGQNVTFRCDPISEHNRLYWYRQTLGQGPEFLTYFQNEAQLEKSRLLSDRFSAERPKGSFSTLEIQRTEQGDSAMYLCASSFGDGLLNNEQFFGPGTRLTVL.

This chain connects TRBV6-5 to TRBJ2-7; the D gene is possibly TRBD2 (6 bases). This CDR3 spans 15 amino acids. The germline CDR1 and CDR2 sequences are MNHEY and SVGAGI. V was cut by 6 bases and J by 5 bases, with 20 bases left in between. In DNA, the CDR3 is TGTGCCAGCAGGAAGAGGTCGCGGGATGCGGACGAGCAGTACTTC. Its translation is CASRKRSRDADEQYF.

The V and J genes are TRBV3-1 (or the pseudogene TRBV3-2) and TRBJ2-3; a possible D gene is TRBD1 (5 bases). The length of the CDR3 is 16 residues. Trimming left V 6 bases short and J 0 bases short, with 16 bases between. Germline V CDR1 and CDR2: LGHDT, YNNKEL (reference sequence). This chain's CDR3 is CASSLETVSSTDTQYF. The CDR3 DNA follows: TGTGCCAGCAGTCTAGAGACAGTTTCTAGCACAGATACGCAGTATTTT.

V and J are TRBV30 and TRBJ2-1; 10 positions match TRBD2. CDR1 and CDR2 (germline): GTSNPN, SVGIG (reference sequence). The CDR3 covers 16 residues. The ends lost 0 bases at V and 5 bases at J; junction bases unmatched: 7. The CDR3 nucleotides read TGTGCCTGGAGTGTATGGTTCCTAGCGGGAGACAATGAGCAGTTCTTC. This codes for CAWSVWFLAGDNEQFF.

CDR3 region: CASSLGWGLEIRRQYF. CDR3 nucleotides: TGTGCCAGCAGCTTAGGATGGGGACTAGAGATACGAAGGCAGTACTTC. J is TRBJ2-7 and V is TRBV7-2, with 8 bases that match TRBD2. The CDR3 loop spans 16 amino acids. Germline assignment: CDR1 SGHTA and CDR2 FQGNSA. Unmatched junction bases numbered 14, after V lost 1 base and J lost 9 bases.

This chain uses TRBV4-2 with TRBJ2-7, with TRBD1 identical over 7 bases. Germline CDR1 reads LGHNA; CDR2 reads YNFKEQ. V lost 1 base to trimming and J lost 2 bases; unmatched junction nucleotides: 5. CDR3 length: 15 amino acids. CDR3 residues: CASSQARQGPYEQYF. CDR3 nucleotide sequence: TGTGCCAGCAGCCAAGCCCGACAGGGCCCCTACGAGCAGTACTTC.

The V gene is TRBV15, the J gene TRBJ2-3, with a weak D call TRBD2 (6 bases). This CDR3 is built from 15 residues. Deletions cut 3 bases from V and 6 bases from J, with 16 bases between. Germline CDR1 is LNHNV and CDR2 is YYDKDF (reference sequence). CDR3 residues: CATSSSPGGWDTQYF. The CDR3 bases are TGTGCCACCAGCAGTAGCCCAGGAGGGTGGGATACGCAGTATTTT. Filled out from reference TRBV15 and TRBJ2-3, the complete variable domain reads DAMVIQNPRYQVTQFGKPVTLSCSQTLNHNVMYWYQQKSSQAPKLLFHYYDKDFNNEADTPDNFQSRRPNTSFCFLDIRSPGLGDTAMYLCATSSSPGGWDTQYFGPGTRLTVL.

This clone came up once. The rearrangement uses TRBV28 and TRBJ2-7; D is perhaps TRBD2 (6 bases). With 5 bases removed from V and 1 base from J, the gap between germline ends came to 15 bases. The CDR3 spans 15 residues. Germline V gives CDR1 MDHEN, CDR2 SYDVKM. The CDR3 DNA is TGTGCCAGCAGTCGCCGGGGGACCCTTTCCTACGAGCAGTACTTC. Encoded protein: CASSRRGTLSYEQYF. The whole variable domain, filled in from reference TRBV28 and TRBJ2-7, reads DVKVTQSSRYLVKRTGEKVFLECVQDMDHENMFWYRQDPGLGLRLIYFSYDVKMKEKGDIPEGYSVSREKKERFSLILESASTNQTSMYLCASSRRGTLSYEQYFGPGTRLTVT.

The CDR3 loop is CASSPGQGRSVGEQYF. In DNA form, the CDR3 reads TGTGCCAGCAGCCCCGGACAGGGCCGGTCGGTAGGCGAGCAGTACTTC. This chain connects TRBV11-3 to TRBJ2-7; 8 nucleotides match TRBD1. J gave up 6 bases and V 5 bases, and 15 bases lay outside the gene matches. The CDR3 spans 16 residues. The germline V gene has CDR1 SGHNT and CDR2 YENEEA.

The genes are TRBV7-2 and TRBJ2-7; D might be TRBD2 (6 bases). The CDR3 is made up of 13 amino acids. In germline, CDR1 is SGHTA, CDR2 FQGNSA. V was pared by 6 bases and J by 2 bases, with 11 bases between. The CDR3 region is CASSGGPTYEQYF. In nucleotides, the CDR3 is TGTGCCAGCAGTGGAGGGCCTACCTACGAGCAGTACTTC.

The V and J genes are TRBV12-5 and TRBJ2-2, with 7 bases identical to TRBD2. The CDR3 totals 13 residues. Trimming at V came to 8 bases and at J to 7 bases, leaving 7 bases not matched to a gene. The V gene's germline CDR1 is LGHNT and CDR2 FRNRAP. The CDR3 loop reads CASYQRGGGELFF. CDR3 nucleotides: TGTGCTAGTTACCAGCGGGGAGGCGGGGAGCTGTTTTTT.

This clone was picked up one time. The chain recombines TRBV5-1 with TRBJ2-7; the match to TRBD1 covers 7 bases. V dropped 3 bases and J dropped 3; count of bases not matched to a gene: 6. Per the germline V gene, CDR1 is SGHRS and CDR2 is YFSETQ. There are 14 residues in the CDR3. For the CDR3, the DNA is TGCGCCAGCAGCTCGCAGACAGGGATCTACGAGCAGTACTTC. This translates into CASSSQTGIYEQYF.

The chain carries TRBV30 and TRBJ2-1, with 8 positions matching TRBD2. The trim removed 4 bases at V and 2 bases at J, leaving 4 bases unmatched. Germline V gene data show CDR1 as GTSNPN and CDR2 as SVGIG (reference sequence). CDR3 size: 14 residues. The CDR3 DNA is TGTGCCTGGAATGGAGCGGGGGCCTACAATGAGCAGTTCTTC. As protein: CAWNGAGAYNEQFF.

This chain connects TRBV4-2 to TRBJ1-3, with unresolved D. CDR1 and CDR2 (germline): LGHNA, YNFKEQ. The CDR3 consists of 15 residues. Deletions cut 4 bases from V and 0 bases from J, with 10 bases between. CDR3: CASSPAYSSGNTIYF. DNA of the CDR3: TGTGCCAGCAGCCCTGCATATTCCTCTGGAAACACCATATATTTT.

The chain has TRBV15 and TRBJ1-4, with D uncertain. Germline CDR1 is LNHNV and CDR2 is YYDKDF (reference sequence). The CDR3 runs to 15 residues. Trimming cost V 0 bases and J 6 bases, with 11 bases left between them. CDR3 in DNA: TGTGCCACCAGCAGAGATCTGGGGTGGGATGAAAAACTGTTTTTT. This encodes CATSRDLGWDEKLFF.

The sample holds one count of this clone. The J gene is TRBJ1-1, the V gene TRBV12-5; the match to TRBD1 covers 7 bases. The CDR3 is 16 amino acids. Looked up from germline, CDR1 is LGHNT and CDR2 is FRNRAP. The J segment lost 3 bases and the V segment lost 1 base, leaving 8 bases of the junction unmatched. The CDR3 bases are TGTGCTAGTGGTTTGGGACACCCCCAGGGGGACACTGAAGCTTTCTTT. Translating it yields CASGLGHPQGDTEAFF.

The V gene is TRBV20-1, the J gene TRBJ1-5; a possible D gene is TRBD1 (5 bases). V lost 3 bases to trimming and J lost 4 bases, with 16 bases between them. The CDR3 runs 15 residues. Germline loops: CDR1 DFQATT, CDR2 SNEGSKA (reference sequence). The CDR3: CSASRAEGFNQPQHF. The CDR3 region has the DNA TGCAGTGCTAGTCGTGCGGAGGGGTTTAATCAGCCCCAGCATTTT.

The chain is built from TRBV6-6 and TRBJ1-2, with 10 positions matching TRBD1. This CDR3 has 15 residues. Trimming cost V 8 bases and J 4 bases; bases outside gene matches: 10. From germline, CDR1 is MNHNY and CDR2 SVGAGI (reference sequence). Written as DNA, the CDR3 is TGTGCCAGCTCAGGCGGCAGGACAGGGGGCTATGGCTACACCTTC. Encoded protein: CASSGGRTGGYGYTF.